One sample yielded the 17 T cell receptor beta chains listed below, sequenced in a study of spatial heterogeneity in lung cancer. Study results and limitations: Tumor mutation counts were tracked by expanded intratumoral alpha and beta TCR counts.

TCRdb reanalysed the 5' RACE reads using MiXCR and keeps one entry per CDR3 protein. The repertoire holds about 16,000 distinct CDR3 sequences, with approximately 6.2% as singletons. These receptors' antigens are unknown. Time point reported: sample taken at primary tumor resection. Specimen: lung tumor tissue, collected at surgery. Receptor source: a female donor with early-stage non-small cell lung cancer.

This clonotype has at least ten counts. The chain is built from TRBV6-2 or TRBV6-3 and TRBJ1-5; D is undetermined. Germline V CDR1 and CDR2: MNHEY, SVGEGT. CDR3 length equals 13 residues. The V gene lost 3 bases and the J gene lost 7 bases, with 10 bases spanning the gap. CDR3 bases: TGTGCCAGCAGTTATTTGACTGGACAGCCCCAGCATTTT. The encoded protein is CASSYLTGQPQHF.

With respect to this clonotype: A much larger clone differs from this one at a single base, so this may be a read error. The rearrangement joins TRBV28 to TRBJ1-1; D ambiguous. Germline V gene data show CDR1 as MDHEN and CDR2 as SYDVKM. The CDR3 is 14 amino acids. V was clipped by 2 bases and J by 11 bases, with 18 bases between them. The CDR3 sequence is CASSLNPDPLDAFF. In nucleotides, the CDR3 is TGTGCCAGCAGTTTAAACCCAGATCCCCTCGATGCTTTCTTT.

There are many counts of this clonotype. V usage is TRBV6-5 and J usage is TRBJ2-1; 11 nucleotides match TRBD2. J lost 6 bases, V lost 0 bases, and 7 bases had no gene match. The CDR3 runs 17 residues. Germline values: CDR1 MNHEY, CDR2 SVGAGI. CDR3 loop: CASSYSGTSGRGNEQFF. CDR3 coding DNA: TGTGCCAGCAGTTACTCCGGGACTAGCGGCAGGGGCAATGAGCAGTTCTTC.

The J gene is TRBJ1-4, the V gene TRBV5-1; D is possibly TRBD1 (5 bases). V was cut by 0 bases and J by 4 bases, with 10 bases left in between. This CDR3 has 15 residues. The germline V gene encodes CDR1 SGHRS and CDR2 YFSETQ. CDR3 nucleotides: TGCGCCAGCAGCTTGGCTGGGACCGGTAATGAAAAACTGTTTTTT. Its protein product is CASSLAGTGNEKLFF.

This clonotype was counted ten times or more. This chain connects TRBV25-1 to TRBJ1-1, with D maybe TRBD1 (5 bases). Germline V gives CDR1 MGHDK, CDR2 SYGVNS. V lost 3 bases to trimming and J lost 7 bases, with 21 bases between them. The CDR3 runs 16 residues. CDR3 region: CASSEPRGGGYGEAFF. CDR3 coding DNA: TGTGCCAGCAGTGAGCCACGAGGTGGGGGGTATGGTGAAGCTTTCTTT.

This clonotype was counted at least ten times. The CDR3 protein is CASSRGILVGGTDTQYF. The CDR3 bases are TGCGCCAGCAGCCGCGGAATACTAGTAGGCGGCACAGATACGCAGTATTTT. The chain has TRBV5-1 and TRBJ2-3; D possibly corresponds to TRBD2 (5 bases). The CDR3 extends over 17 amino acids. The V end was cut by 4 bases, the J end by 1 base, with 19 bases between. CDR1 and CDR2 from the germline V gene are SGHRS and YFSETQ.

By frequency in the sample, this clonotype is medium-sized. The rearrangement links TRBV7-9 to TRBJ1-6; 7 bases are shared with TRBD1. V shed 0 bases and J 11 bases; nucleotides not matched to a gene: 13. Germline lookup yields CDR1 SEHNR and CDR2 FQNEAQ (reference sequence). This CDR3 spans 17 amino acids. The CDR3 DNA follows: TGTGCCAGCAGCTTAGCGGGGGGGGACAGCCTTAGGGCACCCCTCCACTTT. As protein: CASSLAGGDSLRAPLHF.

This clonotype was seen more than once but under ten times. The chain carries TRBV7-9 and TRBJ2-7; a possible D gene is TRBD1 (5 bases). Germline CDR1 is SEHNR and CDR2 is FQNEAQ (reference sequence). The length of the CDR3 is 14 residues. Between the trimmed V and J ends, which lost 5 bases and 0 bases, there was a span of 11 bases. DNA of the CDR3: TGTGCCAGCAGCGCACAGGTTGGCTCCTACGAGCAGTACTTC. It specifies CASSAQVGSYEQYF.

The rearrangement joins TRBV5-6 to TRBJ2-1, with 8 bases matching TRBD1. The J segment lost 9 bases and the V segment lost 4 bases, leaving 12 bases of the junction unmatched. The CDR3 runs 15 residues. CDR1 and CDR2 (germline): SGHDT, YYEEEE. CDR3 sequence: CASSTWTGRGSEQFF. CDR3 nucleotides: TGTGCCAGCAGCACCTGGACAGGGCGAGGGAGTGAGCAGTTCTTC.

Many counts were recorded for this clonotype. V is TRBV5-1 and J is TRBJ2-3; D is possibly TRBD1 (6 bases). There are 17 residues in the CDR3. Trimming stripped 4 bases from V and 2 bases from J, with 20 bases between. Germline lookup yields CDR1 SGHRS and CDR2 YFSETQ. CDR3 protein: CASSPAVGGTHTDTQYF. The CDR3 DNA reads TGCGCCAGCAGCCCAGCGGTAGGTGGGACACACACAGATACGCAGTATTTT.

This clonotype was recorded many times. The rearrangement uses TRBV19 and TRBJ2-7, with 8 bases aligning to TRBD2. The CDR3 loop spans 15 amino acids. Germline lookup yields CDR1 LNHDA and CDR2 SQIVND (reference sequence). Trimming cost V 5 bases and J 4 bases; bases outside gene matches: 10. The CDR3: CASSPSGGLAYEQYF. The CDR3 nucleotides are TGTGCCAGTAGTCCATCAGGAGGACTAGCATACGAGCAGTACTTC.

By its share, this clonotype is medium-sized. V gene TRBV5-6 combines with J gene TRBJ2-5, with TRBD1 matching over 9 bases. The germline V gene has CDR1 SGHDT and CDR2 YYEEEE. V shed 4 bases and J 2 bases; nucleotides not matched to a gene: 12. This CDR3 spans 17 amino acids. The CDR3 coding sequence is TGTGCCAGCAGCCCAACTACGACAGGGGGAAGACAAGAGACCCAGTACTTC. This gives the protein CASSPTTTGGRQETQYF.

This clonotype was seen repeatedly, ten times or more. The chain joins TRBV9 to TRBJ2-3, with 10 bases aligning to TRBD2. CDR1 and CDR2 from the germline V gene are SGDLS and YYNGEE. Trimming took 0 bases from V and 4 from J; bases not matched to a gene: 11. The CDR3 has 18 residues. The CDR3, as DNA: TGTGCCAGCAGCGTAGCTACCAAGGCTAGCGGGGGCCCAGATACGCAGTATTTT. Protein: CASSVATKASGGPDTQYF.

The table lists this clonotype with many counts. V gene TRBV3-1 combines with J gene TRBJ2-5; possible D gene TRBD2, 6 bases. This CDR3 comprises 13 residues. Trimming stripped 4 bases from V and 7 bases from J, with 13 bases between. The germline CDR1 and CDR2 sequences are LGHDT and YNNKEL (reference sequence). CDR3 residues: CASSPLAWGTQYF. The CDR3 DNA sequence: TGTGCCAGCAGCCCTCTAGCGTGGGGGACCCAGTACTTC.

This clonotype occurred many times. The chain links TRBV6-6 to TRBJ1-4; TRBD1 agrees at 7 bases. Losses at the gene ends were 4 bases for V and 3 bases for J; bases not matched to a gene: 5. The CDR3 runs to 15 residues. The germline CDR1 and CDR2 sequences are MNHNY and SVGAGI (reference sequence). The CDR3 nucleotides read TGTGCCAGCAGTTTAGGACAGGACTCTAATGAAAAACTGTTTTTT. Protein product: CASSLGQDSNEKLFF.

This clonotype has a count of ten or more. This chain joins TRBV11-2 and TRBJ2-7; D gene uncertain. Deletions cut 1 base from V and 0 bases from J, with 7 bases between. The CDR3 runs 14 residues. From germline, CDR1 is SGHAT and CDR2 FQNNGV. CDR3 DNA: TGTGCCAGCAGCTTAGGAACAGACTCCTACGAGCAGTACTTC. Its protein product is CASSLGTDSYEQYF.

The table lists this clonotype with many counts. V usage is TRBV6-1 and J usage is TRBJ2-3; D is unresolved. The CDR3 is made up of 15 amino acids. From germline, CDR1 is MNHNS and CDR2 SASEGT. The germline V and J ends were trimmed by 0 bases and 6 bases, with 13 bases remaining between them. The CDR3 DNA reads as TGTGCCAGCAGTGAAGCCCCAGGATTCTGGGATACGCAGTATTTT. Translating gives CASSEAPGFWDTQYF.